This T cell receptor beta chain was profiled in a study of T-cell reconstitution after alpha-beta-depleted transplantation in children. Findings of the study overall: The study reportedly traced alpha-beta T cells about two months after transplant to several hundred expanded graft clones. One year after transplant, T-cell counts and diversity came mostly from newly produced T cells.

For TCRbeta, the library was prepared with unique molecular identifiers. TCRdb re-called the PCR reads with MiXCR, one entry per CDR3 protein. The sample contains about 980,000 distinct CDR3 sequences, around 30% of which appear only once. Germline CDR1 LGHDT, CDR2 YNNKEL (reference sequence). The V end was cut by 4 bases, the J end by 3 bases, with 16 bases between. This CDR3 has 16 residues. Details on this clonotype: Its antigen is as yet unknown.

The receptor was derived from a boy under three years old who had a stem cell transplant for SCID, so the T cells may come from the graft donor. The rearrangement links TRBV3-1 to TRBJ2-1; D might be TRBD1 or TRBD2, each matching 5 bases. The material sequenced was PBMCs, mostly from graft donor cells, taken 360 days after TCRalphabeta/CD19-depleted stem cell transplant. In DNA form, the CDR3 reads TGTGCCAGCAGCCCCGATTACGGGGACCTCTACAATGAGCAGTTCTTC. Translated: CASSPDYGDLYNEQFF.